This T cell receptor beta chain was recorded in a study of tumor-infiltrating lymphocytes in localized non-small cell lung cancer. Study as a whole: The cohort mixed smokers and never-smokers, several histologies, and some post-neoadjuvant-chemotherapy samples. Tumor tissue and non-adjacent uninvolved lung came from each patient. Study-wide results and caveats: Higher tumor T cell infiltration than in uninvolved lung was supported by TCRbeta sequencing. Different pieces of the same tissue were used for each assay.

About this clone: Antigen: not known.

TCRdb's table, derived via immunoSEQ multiplex PCR, lists solely in-frame clones and lacks some. The sample lists 3,000 to 4,000 clones; 65% were seen once. The germline gives CDR1 SQVTM, CDR2 ANQGSEA. J gave up 4 bases and V 5 bases, and 4 bases lay outside the gene matches. The CDR3 is made up of 13 amino acids. V usage is TRBV29-1 and J usage is TRBJ2-1; 8 bases align to TRBD2. Source material: uninvolved lung tissue not adjacent to the tumor. This receptor was obtained from a human donor with non-small cell lung cancer. The CDR3 nucleotides are TGCAGCGTTATTCTAGCGGGTTACAATGAGCAGTTCTTC. This translates into CSVILAGYNEQFF.